The entry below gives a single T cell receptor beta chain sequence along with its context. Antigen unknown. V was clipped by 1 base and J by 0 bases; unmatched bases: 2. The CDR3 covers 15 residues. Germline V CDR1 and CDR2: SGHRS, YFSETQ. The data derive from a study of beta chain features in type 1 diabetes. Expressed TCRB transcripts were sequenced because the isolated RNA had all been reverse transcribed beforehand. Naive, central memory and regulatory T cell samples came to a mean of approximately 3.57 million reads. Some clones are missing from TCRdb's copy, which holds only in-frame ones; the method was immunoSEQ multiplex PCR. This sample has about 270,000 clones, with 14% found just once. Study-level points and caveats: The study found fewer insertions and more deletions at VDJ junctions in type 1 diabetes patients. Among patients with Type 1 diabetes, TCRB CDR3s were moderately but significantly shorter in every one of the four CD4+ subsets.

The sequence was collected from a man under 40 with type 1 diabetes. This rearrangement joins TRBV5-1 to TRBJ2-5; 8 positions match TRBD1. Sequences were obtained from naive CD4+ T cells from blood. CDR3 residues: CASSLTGGYQETQYF. The CDR3 coding sequence is TGCGCCAGCAGCTTGACAGGGGGGTACCAAGAGACCCAGTACTTC.